This T cell receptor beta chain was sequenced for a study of T cells in tumors after PD-1 blockade. Overall study: Either cemiplimab 350 mg every 2 weeks or pembrolizumab 200 mg every 3 weeks was given. A subset received ongoing vismodegib 150 mg daily alongside anti-PD-1 therapy.

Notes on the study in general: Peripheral recruitment is suggested, as some novel exhausted tumor clones were in pre-treatment blood.

Genomic DNA template from tumor biopsies or peripheral blood, about 616 ng to 6,500 ng input. V lost 2 bases, J lost 2 bases, and 12 bases lay in between. The CDR3 is made up of 15 amino acids. The germline gives CDR1 MNHEY, CDR2 SVGAGI. As concerns this clone: Its cognate antigen is unknown.

This table comes from immunoSEQ multiplex PCR, and its TCRdb copy is limited to in-frame clones, with some not included. The table has roughly 50,000 clones, 81% seen once; the top ten hold under 5%. The source was PBMCs, collected before anti-PD-1 treatment. The chain carries TRBV6-5 and TRBJ1-1; TRBD1 is a possible D gene (6 bases). The source of this sequence is a human donor with basal cell carcinoma. CDR3 loop: CASSYRGETNTEAFF. The CDR3 DNA reads as TGTGCCAGCAGTTACAGGGGGGAGACTAACACTGAAGCTTTCTTT.